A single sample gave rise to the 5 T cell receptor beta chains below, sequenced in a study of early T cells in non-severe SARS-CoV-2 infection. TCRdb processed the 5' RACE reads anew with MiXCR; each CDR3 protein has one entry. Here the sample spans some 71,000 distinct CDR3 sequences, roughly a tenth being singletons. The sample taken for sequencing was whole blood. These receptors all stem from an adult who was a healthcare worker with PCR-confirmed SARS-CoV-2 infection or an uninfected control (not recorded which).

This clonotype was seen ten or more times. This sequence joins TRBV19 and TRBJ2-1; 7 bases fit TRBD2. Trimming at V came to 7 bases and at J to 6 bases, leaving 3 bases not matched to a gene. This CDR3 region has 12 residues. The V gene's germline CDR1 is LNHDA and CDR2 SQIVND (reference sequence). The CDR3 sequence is CASKTGGNEQFF. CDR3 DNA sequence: TGTGCCAGTAAGACGGGAGGCAATGAGCAGTTCTTC.

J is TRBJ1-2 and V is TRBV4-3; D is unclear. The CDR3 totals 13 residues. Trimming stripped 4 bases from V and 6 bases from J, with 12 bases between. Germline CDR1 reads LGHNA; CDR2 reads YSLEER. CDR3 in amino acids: CASSLESGDGYTF. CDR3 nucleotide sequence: TGCGCCAGCAGCCTGGAGTCCGGGGATGGCTACACCTTC.

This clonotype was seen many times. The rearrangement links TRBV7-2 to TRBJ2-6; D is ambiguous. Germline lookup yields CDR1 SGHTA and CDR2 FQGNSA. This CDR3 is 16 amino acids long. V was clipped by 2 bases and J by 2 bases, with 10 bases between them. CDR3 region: CASSLRVVTGANVLTF. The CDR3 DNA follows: TGTGCCAGCAGCTTAAGGGTTGTCACTGGGGCCAACGTCCTGACTTTC.

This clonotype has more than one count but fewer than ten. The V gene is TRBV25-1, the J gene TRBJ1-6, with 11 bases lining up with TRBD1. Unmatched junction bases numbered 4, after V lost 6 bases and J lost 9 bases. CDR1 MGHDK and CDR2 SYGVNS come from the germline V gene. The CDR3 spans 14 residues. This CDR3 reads CASSYGTGGSPLHF. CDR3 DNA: TGTGCCAGCAGCTACGGGACAGGGGGTTCACCCCTCCACTTT.

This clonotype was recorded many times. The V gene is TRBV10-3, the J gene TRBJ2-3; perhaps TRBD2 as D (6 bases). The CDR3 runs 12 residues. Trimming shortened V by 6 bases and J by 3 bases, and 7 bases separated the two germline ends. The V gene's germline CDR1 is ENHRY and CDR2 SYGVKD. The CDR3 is CAIRGGTDTQYF. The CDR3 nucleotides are TGTGCCATCAGGGGGGGTACAGATACGCAGTATTTT.